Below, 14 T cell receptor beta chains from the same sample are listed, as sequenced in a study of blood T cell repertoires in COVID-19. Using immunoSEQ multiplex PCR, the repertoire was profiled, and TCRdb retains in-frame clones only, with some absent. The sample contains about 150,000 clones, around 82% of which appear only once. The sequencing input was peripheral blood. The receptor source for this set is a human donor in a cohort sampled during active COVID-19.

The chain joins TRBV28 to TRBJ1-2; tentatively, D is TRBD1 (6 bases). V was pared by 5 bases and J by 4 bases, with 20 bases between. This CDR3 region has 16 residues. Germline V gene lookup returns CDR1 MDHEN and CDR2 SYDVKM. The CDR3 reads CASSRGLGGQIYGYTF. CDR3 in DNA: TGTGCCAGCAGTAGGGGCCTGGGGGGGCAGATCTATGGCTACACCTTC.

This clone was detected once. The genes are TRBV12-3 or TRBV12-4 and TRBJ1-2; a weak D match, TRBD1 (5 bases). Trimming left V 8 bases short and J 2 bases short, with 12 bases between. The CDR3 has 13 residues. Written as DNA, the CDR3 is TGTGCCAGCGGTTGGGGGGGAAACTATGGCTACACCTTC. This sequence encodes CASGWGGNYGYTF.

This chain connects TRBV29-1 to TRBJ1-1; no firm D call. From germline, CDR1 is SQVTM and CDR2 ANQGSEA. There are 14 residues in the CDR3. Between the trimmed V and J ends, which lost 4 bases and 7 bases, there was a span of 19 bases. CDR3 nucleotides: TGCAGCGTTGCCGAAGCAGCGGTGTTAAGTGAAGCTTTCTTT. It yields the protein CSVAEAAVLSEAFF.

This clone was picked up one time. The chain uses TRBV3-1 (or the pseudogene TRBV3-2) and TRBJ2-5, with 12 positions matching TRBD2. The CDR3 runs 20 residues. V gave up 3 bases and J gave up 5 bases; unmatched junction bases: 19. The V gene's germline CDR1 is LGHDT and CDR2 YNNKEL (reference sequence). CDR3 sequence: CASSQNLWSTSGGPRETQYF. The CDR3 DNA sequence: TGTGCCAGCAGCCAGAATCTTTGGTCCACTAGCGGGGGGCCGAGGGAGACCCAGTACTTC.

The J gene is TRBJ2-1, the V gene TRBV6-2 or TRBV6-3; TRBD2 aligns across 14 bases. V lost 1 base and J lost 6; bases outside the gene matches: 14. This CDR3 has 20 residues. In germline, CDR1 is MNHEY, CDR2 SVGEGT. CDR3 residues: CASSYFPSGLAGEGRNEQFF. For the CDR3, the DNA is TGTGCCAGCAGTTACTTTCCCTCGGGACTAGCGGGGGAGGGGCGCAATGAGCAGTTCTTC.

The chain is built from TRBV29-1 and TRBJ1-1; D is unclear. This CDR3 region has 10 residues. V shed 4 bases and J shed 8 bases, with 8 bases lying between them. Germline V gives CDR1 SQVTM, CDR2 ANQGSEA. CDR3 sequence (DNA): TGCAGCGTTGGGGAGGGCGAAGCTTTCTTT. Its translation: CSVGEGEAFF.

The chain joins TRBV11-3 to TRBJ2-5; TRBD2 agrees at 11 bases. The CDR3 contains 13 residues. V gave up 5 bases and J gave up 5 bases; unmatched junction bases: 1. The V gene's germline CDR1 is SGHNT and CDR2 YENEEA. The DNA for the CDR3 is TGTGCCAGCAGCCCTAGCGGGAGGGAGACCCAGTACTTC. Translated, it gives CASSPSGRETQYF.

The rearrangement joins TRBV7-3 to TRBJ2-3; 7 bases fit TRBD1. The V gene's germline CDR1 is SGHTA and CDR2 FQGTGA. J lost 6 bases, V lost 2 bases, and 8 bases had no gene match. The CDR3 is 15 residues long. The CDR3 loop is CASSLDRVPSDTQYF. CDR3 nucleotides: TGTGCCAGCAGCTTAGACAGGGTCCCCTCGGATACGCAGTATTTT.

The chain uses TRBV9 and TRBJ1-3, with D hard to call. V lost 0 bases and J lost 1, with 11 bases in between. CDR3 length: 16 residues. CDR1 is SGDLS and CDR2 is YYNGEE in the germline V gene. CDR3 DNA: TGTGCCAGCAGCGTAGATCCAGGAAGATCTGGAAACACCATATATTTT. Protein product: CASSVDPGRSGNTIYF.

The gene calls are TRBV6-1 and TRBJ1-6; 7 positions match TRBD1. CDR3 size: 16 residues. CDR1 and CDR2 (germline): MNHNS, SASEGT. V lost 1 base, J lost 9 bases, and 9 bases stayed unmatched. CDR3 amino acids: CASSEGSGTAGSPLHF. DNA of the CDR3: TGTGCCAGCAGTGAAGGGTCCGGGACAGCGGGTTCACCCCTCCACTTT.

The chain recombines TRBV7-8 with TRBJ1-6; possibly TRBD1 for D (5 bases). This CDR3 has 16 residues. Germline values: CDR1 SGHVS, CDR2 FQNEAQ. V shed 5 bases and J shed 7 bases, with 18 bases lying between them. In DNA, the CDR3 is TGTGCCAGCAGCCCCCACCTTTCAGGGTACAATTCACCCCTCCACTTT. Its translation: CASSPHLSGYNSPLHF.

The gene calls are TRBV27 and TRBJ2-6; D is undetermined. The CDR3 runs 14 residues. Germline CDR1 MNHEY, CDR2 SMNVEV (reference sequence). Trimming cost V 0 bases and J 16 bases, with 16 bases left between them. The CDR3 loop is CASSLSYQSGLLTF. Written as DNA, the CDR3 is TGTGCCAGCAGTTTATCTTATCAATCAGGCTTACTGACTTTC.

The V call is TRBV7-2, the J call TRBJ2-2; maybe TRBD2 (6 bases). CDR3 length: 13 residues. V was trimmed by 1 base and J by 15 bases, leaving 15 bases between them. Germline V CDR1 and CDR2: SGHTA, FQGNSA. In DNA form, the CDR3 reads TGTGCCAGCAGCTTAGATGCGGGGACCTCGGTGTTTTTT. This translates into CASSLDAGTSVFF.

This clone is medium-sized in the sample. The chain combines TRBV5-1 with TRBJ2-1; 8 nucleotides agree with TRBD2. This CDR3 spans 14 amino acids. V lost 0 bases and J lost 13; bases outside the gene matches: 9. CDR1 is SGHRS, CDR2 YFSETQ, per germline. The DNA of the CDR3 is TGCGCCAGCAGCTTGGAAAATAGCGGGGATAATCAGTTCTTC. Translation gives CASSLENSGDNQFF.